This entry lists 24 T cell receptor beta chains sequenced from one sample in a study of cytomegalovirus exposure and HLA in healthy donors. PCR employed 60 Vbeta and 13 Jbeta primers. Sequencing used immunoSEQ multiplex PCR; TCRdb keeps in-frame clones, though not all of them. The table records approximately 100,000 clones, 76% of them present only once. Sequences were obtained from PBMCs. The receptors were sampled from a woman aged 18-35 years in good health and CMV-seropositive.

The chain recombines TRBV4-1 with TRBJ1-2; maybe TRBD1 (5 bases). The CDR3 sequence is 17 residues long. Germline values: CDR1 MGHRA, CDR2 YSYEKL. V shed 0 bases and J shed 6 bases, with 20 bases lying between them. For the CDR3, the DNA is TGCGCCAGCAGCCAAGAGTCCCCCGCGGGGGATGGGGATGGCTACACCTTC. As protein: CASSQESPAGDGDGYTF.

This clone was seen once. The chain carries TRBV29-1 and TRBJ1-2; D gene unclear. The CDR3 loop spans 12 amino acids. Trimming removed 7 bases at V and 4 bases at J, with 13 bases between. CDR1 SQVTM and CDR2 ANQGSEA come from the germline V gene. Written as DNA, the CDR3 is TGCAGCGCCGGTGAGGGCGGCTATGGCTACACCTTC. Translating gives CSAGEGGYGYTF.

The rearrangement links TRBV4-1 to TRBJ2-1; weak D call: TRBD2 (6 bases). V was shortened by 4 bases and J by 2 bases, with 18 bases between the two germline ends. Germline V gives CDR1 MGHRA, CDR2 YSYEKL. This CDR3 spans 17 amino acids. The CDR3 loop is CASSPTPSAHAYNEQFF. CDR3 DNA: TGCGCCAGCAGCCCCACTCCTAGCGCACACGCCTACAATGAGCAGTTCTTC.

This sequence joins TRBV27 and TRBJ2-5, with 8 bases identical to TRBD2. Germline V CDR1 and CDR2: MNHEY, SMNVEV (reference sequence). The CDR3 is made up of 13 amino acids. The V segment lost 6 bases and the J segment 9 bases; nucleotides outside the gene matches: 9. CDR3 DNA: TGTGCCAGCAGAACTAGCGGCCATAGGGCCCAGTACTTC. Translated: CASRTSGHRAQYF.

As DNA, the CDR3 is TGTGCCAGCAGCCTACAGGGTTTCGAAGCTTTCTTT. It specifies CASSLQGFEAFF. The rearrangement links TRBV6-1 to TRBJ1-1; maybe TRBD1 (6 bases). Per germline, CDR1 MNHNS and CDR2 SASEGT. CDR3 length equals 12 residues. Trimming left V 6 bases short and J 8 bases short, with 13 bases between.

This chain joins TRBV11-2 and TRBJ2-7, with TRBD2 matching 14 bases. From germline, CDR1 is SGHAT and CDR2 FQNNGV. This CDR3 has 16 amino acids. The junction had 5 bases not matched to a gene; V was cut back by 5 bases and J by 2 bases. The CDR3 DNA reads TGTGCCAGCAGCCCGGGACTAGCGGGAGTAACCTACGAGCAGTACTTC. Amino acids: CASSPGLAGVTYEQYF.

The chain carries TRBV2 and TRBJ1-1; D is undetermined. Germline V gene sequence: CDR1 SNHLY, CDR2 FYNNEI. Trimming took 2 bases from V and 0 from J, leaving 13 bases between them. The length of the CDR3 is 16 residues. CDR3 bases: TGTGCCAGCAGTGAATCTGACTGGAGAATGAACACTGAAGCTTTCTTT. Its protein is CASSESDWRMNTEAFF.

This chain uses TRBV5-1 with TRBJ1-3; TRBD1 is a possible D gene (5 bases). The V gene lost 7 bases and the J gene lost 7 bases, with 9 bases spanning the gap. CDR1 and CDR2 from the germline V gene are SGHRS and YFSETQ. The CDR3 contains 11 residues. This chain's CDR3 is CASSGSNTIYF. In DNA form, the CDR3 reads TGCGCCAGCTCAGGGTCCAACACCATATATTTT.

This clone was counted ten times or more. This chain links TRBV21-1 with TRBJ2-7; the D call in the table, TRBD1, was not verified against the DNA. TRBV21-1 is assigned pseudogene status. The CDR3 is made up of 14 amino acids. The CDR3 nucleotides read TGTGCCAGCAGCAAAGTAGGGGAAACCTACGAGCAGTACTTC. This encodes CASSKVGETYEQYF.

As DNA, the CDR3 is TGTGCCAGCAGTTTCAGGGGCGGACTAGCGGGAGCATCCACCGGGGAGCTGTTTTTT. Residues: CASSFRGGLAGASTGELFF. The chain couples TRBV27 to TRBJ2-2; TRBD2 agrees at 13 bases. Germline V gene lookup returns CDR1 MNHEY and CDR2 SMNVEV (reference sequence). The CDR3 consists of 19 residues. The junction had 11 bases not matched to a gene; V was cut back by 3 bases and J by 4 bases.

Ten or more counts support this clone. The J gene is TRBJ2-3, the V gene TRBV4-1; 9 bases are a match to TRBD2. The CDR3 totals 14 residues. V gave up 1 base and J gave up 6 bases; unmatched junction bases: 2. In germline, CDR1 is MGHRA, CDR2 YSYEKL. CDR3 nucleotides: TGCGCCAGCAGCCAAGCTAGCGGGATCGATACGCAGTATTTT. Its protein is CASSQASGIDTQYF.

The rearrangement links TRBV7-3 to TRBJ2-3; D might be TRBD1 (6 bases). The CDR3 is made up of 14 amino acids. Per germline, CDR1 SGHTA and CDR2 FQGTGA. V gave up 5 bases and J gave up 1 base, with 10 bases separating them. CDR3 protein: CASSLQGGTDTQYF. DNA of the CDR3: TGTGCCAGCAGCCTACAGGGAGGCACAGATACGCAGTATTTT.

This clone has just a few counts. The V and J genes are TRBV6-1 and TRBJ2-7; 9 bases are shared with TRBD1. The ends lost 2 bases at V and 7 bases at J; junction bases unmatched: 9. The germline V gene has CDR1 MNHNS and CDR2 SASEGT. The CDR3 is 15 residues long. CDR3 loop: CASSEPGTGTFEQYF. In nucleotides, the CDR3 is TGTGCCAGCAGTGAACCAGGGACAGGGACTTTTGAGCAGTACTTC.

In nucleotides, the CDR3 is TGTGCCTGGAGTGTATGGGGACAGCGAAGTGTCACAGATACGCAGTATTTT. Translated, it gives CAWSVWGQRSVTDTQYF. The rearrangement joins TRBV30 to TRBJ2-3; 7 nucleotides line up with TRBD1. Germline-derived CDR1 and CDR2 are GTSNPN and SVGIG (reference sequence). The CDR3 has 17 residues. Germline trimming cut 0 bases from V and 2 bases from J; bases unmatched to any gene: 11.

This clone was recorded only once. The chain joins TRBV7-9 to TRBJ2-1; 8 positions agree with TRBD2. CDR1 and CDR2 from the germline V gene are SEHNR and FQNEAQ (reference sequence). The CDR3 covers 14 residues. The V gene end was trimmed by 8 bases and the J gene end by 4 bases; junction bases not matched to a gene: 7. CDR3 DNA: TGTGCCAGCCGGGGACTAGGAGAATACAATGAGCAGTTCTTC. It yields the protein CASRGLGEYNEQFF.

J is TRBJ2-3 and V is TRBV6-5; 8 nucleotides line up with TRBD1. Germline V gives CDR1 MNHEY, CDR2 SVGAGI. The CDR3 sequence is 14 residues long. J lost 0 bases, V lost 9 bases, and 5 bases had no gene match. For the CDR3, the DNA is TGTGCCAGGCCAGACAGGGGAAGCACAGATACGCAGTATTTT. This codes for CARPDRGSTDTQYF.

This clone came up once. The chain joins TRBV27 to TRBJ1-4, with 11 bases fitting TRBD1. The junction had 6 bases not matched to a gene; V was cut back by 4 bases and J by 2 bases. This CDR3 has 17 amino acids. Germline CDR1 and CDR2: MNHEY and SMNVEV (reference sequence). The CDR3: CASSSWTGGRTNEKLFF. In DNA, the CDR3 is TGTGCCAGCAGTTCATGGACAGGGGGCAGGACTAATGAAAAACTGTTTTTT.

The chain links TRBV6-5 to TRBJ2-7; D uncertain. This CDR3 is 13 amino acids long. Trimming took off 0 bases at V and 6 bases at J, with 9 bases between the two ends. Germline V gene lookup returns CDR1 MNHEY and CDR2 SVGAGI. The CDR3 here is CASSYSIYSEQYF. CDR3 sequence (DNA): TGTGCCAGCAGTTACTCAATTTACTCCGAGCAGTACTTC.

V gene TRBV2 combines with J gene TRBJ2-3; 11 bases are a match to TRBD2. Unmatched junction bases numbered 5, after V lost 6 bases and J lost 0 bases. In germline, CDR1 is SNHLY, CDR2 FYNNEI. This CDR3 is built from 16 residues. This CDR3 reads CASRETSGTSTDTQYF. As DNA, the CDR3 is TGTGCCAGCAGGGAGACTAGCGGGACTAGCACAGATACGCAGTATTTT.

This clone was observed a handful of times. This rearrangement joins TRBV15 to TRBJ2-7; tentatively, D is TRBD2 (6 bases). The CDR3 has 17 amino acids. Germline loops: CDR1 LNHNV, CDR2 YYDKDF (reference sequence). V dropped 4 bases and J dropped 4 bases, with 23 bases sitting between them. The CDR3 DNA sequence: TGTGCCACCAGCACCCGACTGACTAGTCGGAGCCTTTACGAGCAGTACTTC. Amino acid sequence: CATSTRLTSRSLYEQYF.

V is TRBV27 and J is TRBJ2-1, with TRBD2 as a possible D gene (6 bases). Germline V gives CDR1 MNHEY, CDR2 SMNVEV (reference sequence). This CDR3 has 13 residues. V lost 5 bases and J lost 10, with 15 bases in between. The CDR3 DNA reads TGTGCCAGCAGTGGGGAACTAGCCCAAGAGCAGTTCTTC. Protein sequence: CASSGELAQEQFF.

This clone was recorded once. The V call is TRBV5-4, the J call TRBJ1-1; tentative D call: TRBD1 (5 bases). Trimming pared 9 bases from V and 0 bases from J, leaving 18 bases between. Germline V gene data show CDR1 as SGHNT and CDR2 as YYREEE (reference sequence). This CDR3 contains 15 residues. The CDR3 DNA reads as TGTGCCATCGGGGGGTTCACAAAGATGAACACTGAAGCTTTCTTT. This gives the protein CAIGGFTKMNTEAFF.

The gene calls are TRBV5-1 and TRBJ1-2; maybe TRBD1 (5 bases). CDR3 length equals 14 residues. Trimming removed 0 bases at V and 4 bases at J, with 10 bases between. Germline V gene lookup returns CDR1 SGHRS and CDR2 YFSETQ. The CDR3 is CASSLVGEAYGYTF. The CDR3 bases are TGCGCCAGCAGCTTGGTAGGGGAGGCCTATGGCTACACCTTC.

This sequence joins TRBV5-4 and TRBJ2-7; 8 nucleotides align to TRBD1. After removal of 4 bases from V and 3 bases from J, the junction contained 6 bases not matched to a gene. The CDR3 spans 14 residues. Germline CDR1 reads SGHNT; CDR2 reads YYREEE (reference sequence). CDR3 coding DNA: TGTGCCAGCAGCCAAGACAGGGGAAACTACGAGCAGTACTTC. This gives the protein CASSQDRGNYEQYF.